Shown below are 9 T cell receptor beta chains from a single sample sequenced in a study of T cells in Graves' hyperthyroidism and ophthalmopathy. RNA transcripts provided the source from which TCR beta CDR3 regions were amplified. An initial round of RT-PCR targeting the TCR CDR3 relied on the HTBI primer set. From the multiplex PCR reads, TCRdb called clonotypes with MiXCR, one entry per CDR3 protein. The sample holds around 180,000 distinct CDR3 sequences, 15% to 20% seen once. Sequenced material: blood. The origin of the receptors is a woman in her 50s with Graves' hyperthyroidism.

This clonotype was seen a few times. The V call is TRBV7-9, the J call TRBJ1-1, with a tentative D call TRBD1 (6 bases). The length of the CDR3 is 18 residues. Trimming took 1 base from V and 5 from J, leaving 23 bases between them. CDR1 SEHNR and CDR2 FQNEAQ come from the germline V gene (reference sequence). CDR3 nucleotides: TGTGCCAGCAGCTTAGTCGACAGGTGGGCCTCGAGTGGTACTGAAGCTTTCTTT. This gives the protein CASSLVDRWASSGTEAFF.

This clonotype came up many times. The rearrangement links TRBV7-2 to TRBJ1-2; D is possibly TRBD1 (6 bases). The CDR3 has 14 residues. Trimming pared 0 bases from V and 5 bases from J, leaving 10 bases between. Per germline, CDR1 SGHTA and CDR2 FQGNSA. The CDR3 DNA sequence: TGTGCCAGCAGCTTAGCAGGGGGTTGGTATGGCTACACCTTC. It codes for CASSLAGGWYGYTF.

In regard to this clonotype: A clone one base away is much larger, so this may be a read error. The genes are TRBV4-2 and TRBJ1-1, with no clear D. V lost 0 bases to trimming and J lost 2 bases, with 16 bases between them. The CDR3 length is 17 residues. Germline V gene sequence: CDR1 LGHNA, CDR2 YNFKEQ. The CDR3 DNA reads TGTGCCAGCAGCCAAGATTCTAATAGGCGGCGAAACACTGAAGCTTTCTTT. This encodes CASSQDSNRRRNTEAFF.

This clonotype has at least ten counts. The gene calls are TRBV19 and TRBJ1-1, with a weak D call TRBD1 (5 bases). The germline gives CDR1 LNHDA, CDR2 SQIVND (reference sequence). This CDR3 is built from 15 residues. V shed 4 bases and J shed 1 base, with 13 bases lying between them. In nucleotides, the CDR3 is TGTGCCAGTAGTAGCCTCGGACAAACGAACACTGAAGCTTTCTTT. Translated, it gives CASSSLGQTNTEAFF.

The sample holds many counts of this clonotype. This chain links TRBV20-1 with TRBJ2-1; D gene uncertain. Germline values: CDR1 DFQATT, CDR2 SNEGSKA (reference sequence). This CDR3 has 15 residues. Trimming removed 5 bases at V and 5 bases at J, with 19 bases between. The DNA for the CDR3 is TGCAGTGCTGGCCTCAGTGGTTCCTACCACAATGAGCAGTTCTTC. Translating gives CSAGLSGSYHNEQFF.

CDR3 region: CASSLEGSIYEQYF. In DNA form, the CDR3 reads TGTGCCAGCAGCTTAGAGGGGTCCATCTACGAGCAGTACTTC. The chain joins TRBV7-9 to TRBJ2-7, with D possibly being TRBD1 (5 bases). The CDR3 consists of 14 residues. The germline CDR1 and CDR2 sequences are SEHNR and FQNEAQ (reference sequence). The V end was cut by 1 base, the J end by 3 bases, with 10 bases between.

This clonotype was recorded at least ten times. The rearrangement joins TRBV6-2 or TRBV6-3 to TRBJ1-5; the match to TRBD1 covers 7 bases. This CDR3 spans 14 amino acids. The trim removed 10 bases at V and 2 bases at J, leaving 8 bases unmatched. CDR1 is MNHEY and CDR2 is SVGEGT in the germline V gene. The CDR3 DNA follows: TGTGCCACCCGACAGGGTACGGGCAATCAGCCCCAGCATTTT. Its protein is CATRQGTGNQPQHF.

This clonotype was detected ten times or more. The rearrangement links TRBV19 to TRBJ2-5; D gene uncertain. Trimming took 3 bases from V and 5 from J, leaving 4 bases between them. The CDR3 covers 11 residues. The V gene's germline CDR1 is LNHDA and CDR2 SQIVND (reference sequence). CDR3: CASSIYETQYF. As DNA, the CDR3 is TGTGCCAGTAGTATCTACGAGACCCAGTACTTC.

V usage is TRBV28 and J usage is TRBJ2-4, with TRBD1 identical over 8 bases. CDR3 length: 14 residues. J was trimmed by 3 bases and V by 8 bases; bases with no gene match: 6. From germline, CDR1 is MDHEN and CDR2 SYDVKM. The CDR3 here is CASQGALLKNIQYF. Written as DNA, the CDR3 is TGTGCCAGCCAGGGGGCGCTCCTCAAAAACATTCAGTACTTC.